This passage covers 27 T cell receptor beta chains from one sample sequenced in a study of control samples from healthy donors and cancer patients. Measured with immunoSEQ multiplex PCR; TCRdb has only the in-frame clones, and not every one. Here the sample spans 95,000 to 150,000 clones, 85% to 95% being singletons. Sequenced: PBMCs. The source of these receptors is a man aged 80 or over with head and neck cancer.

The rearrangement links TRBV29-1 to TRBJ1-1, with 9 bases fitting TRBD1. V lost 7 bases to trimming and J lost 8 bases; unmatched junction nucleotides: 5. The CDR3 is 11 residues long. CDR1 SQVTM and CDR2 ANQGSEA come from the germline V gene. CDR3 sequence: CSGDRVTEAFF. CDR3 sequence (DNA): TGCAGCGGGGACAGGGTGACCGAAGCTTTCTTT.

This clone was recorded a few times. The CDR3 DNA is TGCGCCAGCAGCTATGCGGGGGCAGGGGAGACCCAGTACTTC. Protein: CASSYAGAGETQYF. The gene calls are TRBV5-1 and TRBJ2-5; D perhaps matches TRBD2 (7 bases). Germline values: CDR1 SGHRS, CDR2 YFSETQ. There are 14 residues in the CDR3. Trimming removed 3 bases from V and 5 bases from J, with 14 bases in between.

This clone was observed a handful of times. J is TRBJ2-5 and V is TRBV9, with a tentative D call TRBD2 (6 bases). The V end was cut by 0 bases, the J end by 2 bases, with 14 bases between. CDR1 SGDLS and CDR2 YYNGEE come from the germline V gene. This CDR3 is 16 amino acids long. The CDR3, as DNA: TGTGCCAGCAGCGTAGCTACTGGGACTGGGCAAGAGACCCAGTACTTC. Its translation is CASSVATGTGQETQYF.

This chain uses TRBV5-1 with TRBJ2-7, with D uncertain. V was trimmed by 6 bases and J by 1 base, leaving 11 bases between them. CDR3 size: 13 residues. Germline V gene lookup returns CDR1 SGHRS and CDR2 YFSETQ. The CDR3 region has the DNA TGCGCCAGCACCGATGGGATTTCCTACGAGCAGTACTTC. It encodes CASTDGISYEQYF. Full variable domain (outside the CDR3, taken from reference TRBV5-1 and TRBJ2-7): KAGVTQTPRYLIKTRGQQVTLSCSPISGHRSVSWYQQTPGQGLQFLFEYFSETQRNKGNFPGRFSGRQFSNSRSEMNVSTLELGDSALYLCASTDGISYEQYFGPGTRLTVT.

This chain links TRBV9 with TRBJ2-2, with D possibly being TRBD1 or TRBD2 (5 bases each). The CDR3 totals 16 residues. Germline V lookup: CDR1 SGDLS, CDR2 YYNGEE. With 3 bases removed from V and 1 base from J, the gap between germline ends came to 13 bases. CDR3 residues: CASSGSGTRNTGELFF. The DNA of the CDR3 is TGTGCCAGCAGCGGCTCAGGGACCCGGAACACCGGGGAGCTGTTTTTT. Full variable domain (outside the CDR3, taken from reference TRBV9 and TRBJ2-2): DSGVTQTPKHLITATGQRVTLRCSPRSGDLSVYWYQQSLDQGLQFLIQYYNGEERAKGNILERFSAQQFPDLHSELNLSSLELGDSALYFCASSGSGTRNTGELFFGEGSRLTVL.

The chain joins TRBV11-2 to TRBJ2-7; 8 bases match TRBD1. Germline V gene lookup returns CDR1 SGHAT and CDR2 FQNNGV. The J segment lost 4 bases and the V segment lost 3 bases, leaving 2 bases of the junction unmatched. The CDR3 loop spans 13 amino acids. The CDR3 region has the DNA TGTGCCAGCAGCTTCCGACAGGGGTACGAGCAGTACTTC. Its protein is CASSFRQGYEQYF.

This clone has only a few counts. This chain links TRBV5-4 with TRBJ2-3; a weak D match, TRBD2 (6 bases). The CDR3 length is 14 residues. Germline V gene sequence: CDR1 SGHNT, CDR2 YYREEE (reference sequence). Deletions cut 5 bases from V and 2 bases from J, with 12 bases between. The CDR3 is CASRREFVTDTQYF. The CDR3 bases are TGTGCCAGCAGACGGGAGTTTGTCACAGATACGCAGTATTTT. The full variable domain, in which reference TRBV5-4 and TRBJ2-3 provide the parts outside the CDR3, is ETGVTQSPTHLIKTRGQQVTLRCSSQSGHNTVSWYQQALGQGPQFIFQYYREEENGRGNFPPRFSGLQFPNYSSELNVNALELDDSALYLCASRREFVTDTQYFGPGTRLTVL.

CDR3 nucleotides: TGTGCCAGCAGCCCGGGGCTCCTTCAGTACTTC. Protein sequence: CASSPGLLQYF. J is TRBJ2-4 and V is TRBV14; D may match TRBD1 or TRBD2 (5 bases each). V was pared by 4 bases and J by 11 bases, with 9 bases between. Germline CDR1 and CDR2: SGHDN and FVKESK. This CDR3 has 11 amino acids.

The chain couples TRBV4-2 to TRBJ2-3, with a tentative D call TRBD2 (7 bases). V lost 1 base and J 0 bases, leaving 17 bases between the germline ends. This CDR3 is 18 amino acids long. From germline, CDR1 is LGHNA and CDR2 YNFKEQ. CDR3: CASSQGGGGSTSTDTQYF. Here the CDR3 DNA reads TGTGCCAGCAGCCAAGGGGGGGGCGGTTCGACGAGCACAGATACGCAGTATTTT.

The chain employs TRBV19 and TRBJ2-7; D perhaps matches TRBD1 (7 bases). The V and J ends lost 1 base and 3 bases respectively, with 16 bases between them. The CDR3 extends over 16 amino acids. Germline CDR1 and CDR2: LNHDA and SQIVND (reference sequence). CDR3 loop: CASSIATGVGGYEQYF. CDR3 nucleotides: TGTGCCAGTAGTATAGCCACAGGGGTCGGGGGCTACGAGCAGTACTTC. The full variable domain, completed using reference TRBV19 and TRBJ2-7, is DGGITQSPKYLFRKEGQNVTLSCEQNLNHDAMYWYRQDPGQGLRLIYYSQIVNDFQKGDIAEGYSVSREKKESFPLTVTSAQKNPTAFYLCASSIATGVGGYEQYFGPGTRLTVT.

This chain links TRBV27 with TRBJ2-5; D not resolved. V dropped 5 bases and J dropped 2 bases, with 18 bases sitting between them. Germline lookup yields CDR1 MNHEY and CDR2 SMNVEV (reference sequence). This CDR3 contains 16 residues. The CDR3 DNA reads as TGTGCCAGCAGTACGGAGTGCCCCAGTCAACAAGAGACCCAGTACTTC. Its protein is CASSTECPSQQETQYF.

The V call is TRBV5-1, the J call TRBJ1-3, with 9 bases lining up with TRBD1. The V segment lost 1 base and the J segment 3 bases; nucleotides outside the gene matches: 8. Germline V gene sequence: CDR1 SGHRS, CDR2 YFSETQ. The CDR3 is 17 residues long. CDR3 sequence (DNA): TGCGCCAGCAGCTTGTCCACAGGGGGCGGAATTGGAAACACCATATATTTT. It yields the protein CASSLSTGGGIGNTIYF.

With respect to this clone: One junction end does not reproduce the germline sequence, and a read error may be involved. The chain recombines TRBV10-3 with TRBJ2-1; D unresolved. This CDR3 contains 14 residues. Germline assignment: CDR1 ENHRY and CDR2 SYGVKD. CDR3 loop: CAICEDRAYNEQFF. The CDR3 bases are TGTGCCATCTGTGAAGACCGTGCCTACAATGAGCAGTTCTTC.

Worth noting for this clone: One junction end disagrees with the germline gene, perhaps due to a read error. The same CDR3 can be traced to other DNA sequences in this sample. The V gene is TRBV9, the J gene TRBJ2-2; D possibly matches TRBD1 or TRBD2 (5 bases each). CDR3 size: 17 residues. Germline CDR1 SGDLS, CDR2 YYNGEE. CDR3: CASSVGVGPQGTGELFF. The CDR3 DNA reads TGTGCCAGTAGCGTAGGTGTTGGCCCCCAGGGTACCGGGGAGCTGTTTTTT.

DNA for the CDR3: TGTGCCAGCAAAGACAGATATAATTCACCCCTCCACTTT. Protein: CASKDRYNSPLHF. V is TRBV6-5 and J is TRBJ1-6; D is possibly TRBD1 (5 bases). The germline CDR1 and CDR2 sequences are MNHEY and SVGAGI. This CDR3 is 13 amino acids long. The germline V and J ends were trimmed by 7 bases and 4 bases, with 8 bases remaining between them.

This chain connects TRBV5-4 to TRBJ2-3; TRBD1 matches 10 bases. The germline V gene encodes CDR1 SGHNT and CDR2 YYREEE (reference sequence). The CDR3 has 14 amino acids. The J segment lost 5 bases and the V segment lost 6 bases, leaving 6 bases of the junction unmatched. The CDR3 sequence: CASNVRDRGDTQYF. CDR3 nucleotides: TGTGCCAGCAATGTCCGGGACAGGGGAGATACGCAGTATTTT.

The gene calls are TRBV7-9 and TRBJ2-2; no definite D call. The V and J ends lost 1 base and 5 bases respectively, with 11 bases between them. The germline V gene has CDR1 SEHNR and CDR2 FQNEAQ (reference sequence). The CDR3 sequence is 15 residues long. CDR3 DNA: TGTGCCAGCAGCTTAGGTCCCGTGGGTACCGGGGAGCTGTTTTTT. Protein sequence: CASSLGPVGTGELFF.

The rearrangement joins TRBV2 to TRBJ1-5, with 8 nucleotides matching TRBD1. The CDR3 totals 15 residues. The J segment lost 6 bases and the V segment lost 4 bases, leaving 8 bases of the junction unmatched. Germline V gene data show CDR1 as SNHLY and CDR2 as FYNNEI. This CDR3 reads CASSALVQGVQPQHF. The CDR3 bases are TGTGCCAGCAGTGCCCTTGTACAGGGGGTTCAGCCCCAGCATTTT.

The rearrangement uses TRBV30 and TRBJ2-3; D unclear. Germline lookup yields CDR1 GTSNPN and CDR2 SVGIG (reference sequence). The CDR3 covers 11 residues. V was shortened by 2 bases and J by 5 bases, with 5 bases between the two germline ends. CDR3 bases: TGTGCCTGGAGTATGAGAGATACGCAGTATTTT. Translated, it gives CAWSMRDTQYF. The full variable domain, in which reference TRBV30 and TRBJ2-3 provide the parts outside the CDR3, is SQTIHQWPATLVQPVGSPLSLECTVEGTSNPNLYWYRQAAGRGLQLLFYSVGIGQISSEVPQNLSASRPQDRQFILSSKKLLLSDSGFYLCAWSMRDTQYFGPGTRLTVL.

The chain joins TRBV11-3 to TRBJ2-3; 8 bases are a match to TRBD2. The CDR3 loop spans 15 amino acids. The trim removed 1 base at V and 4 bases at J, leaving 4 bases unmatched. Germline loops: CDR1 SGHNT, CDR2 YENEEA. CDR3 nucleotides: TGTGCCAGCAGCTTAGGGGCGGGAGGAGCAGATACGCAGTATTTT. Translated: CASSLGAGGADTQYF.

The chain employs TRBV6-5 and TRBJ2-7; 7 bases map to TRBD1. The CDR3 is made up of 15 amino acids. Unmatched junction bases numbered 14, after V lost 6 bases and J lost 6 bases. Germline assignment: CDR1 MNHEY and CDR2 SVGAGI. Here the CDR3 DNA reads TGTGCCAGCAGACAATCGGGACAGAGGTTCTCCGAGCAGTACTTC. It specifies CASRQSGQRFSEQYF.

This chain connects TRBV6-4 to TRBJ2-3; TRBD2 agrees at 14 bases. Germline V gives CDR1 MRHNA, CDR2 SNTAGT. The V gene end was trimmed by 0 bases and the J gene end by 5 bases; junction bases not matched to a gene: 4. This CDR3 contains 17 residues. CDR3 loop: CASSDSLGLAGGDTQYF. For the CDR3, the DNA is TGTGCCAGCAGTGACTCGCTCGGACTAGCGGGGGGAGATACGCAGTATTTT.

The CDR3, as DNA: TGTGCCAGCAGTTTCCGGGTGCCGCGCAATGAGCAGTTCTTC. It yields the protein CASSFRVPRNEQFF. J is TRBJ2-1 and V is TRBV27; the D is unclear. CDR3 length: 14 amino acids. Deletions cut 3 bases from V and 6 bases from J, with 12 bases between. CDR1 is MNHEY and CDR2 is SMNVEV in the germline V gene (reference sequence).

This rearrangement joins TRBV7-2 to TRBJ2-1; D is uncertain. Per the germline V gene, CDR1 is SGHTA and CDR2 is FQGNSA. Trimming stripped 5 bases from V and 0 bases from J, with 11 bases between. The CDR3 has 15 amino acids. CDR3 DNA sequence: TGTGCCAGCAGCCCCGGTATAGGCTCCTACAATGAGCAGTTCTTC. This sequence encodes CASSPGIGSYNEQFF.

The chain joins TRBV5-4 to TRBJ1-6, with a weak D call TRBD1 (5 bases). CDR1 SGHNT and CDR2 YYREEE come from the germline V gene (reference sequence). The V end was cut by 2 bases, the J end by 6 bases, with 9 bases between. This CDR3 has 14 amino acids. Here the CDR3 reads CASSFRGSNSPLHF. The DNA for the CDR3 is TGTGCCAGCAGCTTTAGGGGATCTAATTCACCCCTCCACTTT.

V and J are TRBV7-2 and TRBJ1-1, with D perhaps TRBD1 (5 bases). The CDR3 covers 14 residues. The V gene's germline CDR1 is SGHTA and CDR2 FQGNSA. V was cut by 4 bases and J by 4 bases, with 13 bases left in between. CDR3 amino acids: CASSYPTGGTEAFF. Written as DNA, the CDR3 is TGTGCCAGCAGCTATCCGACCGGGGGCACTGAAGCTTTCTTT.

The chain employs TRBV5-5 and TRBJ1-6; a weak D match, TRBD1 (6 bases). This CDR3 has 16 amino acids. The V end was cut by 6 bases, the J end by 7 bases, with 20 bases between. Per germline, CDR1 SGHKS and CDR2 YYEKEE (reference sequence). CDR3 in DNA: TGTGCCAGCACCTTCGCAGGCAGGGGCTTGAATTCACCCCTCCACTTT. Its translation: CASTFAGRGLNSPLHF.